These 17 T cell receptor beta chains were sequenced from one sample in a study of blood T cell repertoires in COVID-19. Clones were sequenced by immunoSEQ multiplex PCR, and TCRdb holds only the in-frame ones, with some missing. The sample includes fewer than 350,000 clones, 85% seen only once; the top ten take 2.5%. The material sequenced was PBMCs or T cells enriched from blood (not recorded which). All receptors derive from a woman between 45 and 65 years old who had recovered from COVID-19.

The V call is TRBV12-3 or TRBV12-4, the J call TRBJ1-1, with D hard to call. The CDR3 loop spans 13 amino acids. Trimming left V 5 bases short and J 1 base short, with 8 bases between. DNA of the CDR3: TGTGCCAGCAGTATACAGCCGAACACTGAAGCTTTCTTT. It codes for CASSIQPNTEAFF.

The V gene is TRBV19, the J gene TRBJ2-5; 11 nucleotides match TRBD1. J gave up 4 bases and V 6 bases, and 4 bases lay outside the gene matches. CDR3 size: 14 residues. Germline lookup yields CDR1 LNHDA and CDR2 SQIVND (reference sequence). The CDR3: CASSPGTGGETQYF. The CDR3 DNA is TGTGCCAGTAGCCCCGGGACAGGGGGAGAGACCCAGTACTTC.

The rearrangement links TRBV2 to TRBJ1-1; a possible D gene is TRBD1 (6 bases). There are 20 residues in the CDR3. The V end was cut by 8 bases, the J end by 0 bases, with 31 bases between. Germline V gene lookup returns CDR1 SNHLY and CDR2 FYNNEI. CDR3 coding DNA: TGTGCCAGCTGGGGGGGGCCGGACGGAAGGTCCGGCTACATGAACACTGAAGCTTTCTTT. This codes for CASWGGPDGRSGYMNTEAFF. Full variable domain (rest looked up from reference TRBV2 and TRBJ1-1): EPEVTQTPSHQVTQMGQEVILRCVPISNHLYFYWYRQILGQKVEFLVSFYNNEISEKSEIFDDQFSVERPDGSNFTLKIRSTKLEDSAMYFCASWGGPDGRSGYMNTEAFFGQGTRLTVV.

The chain employs TRBV7-6 and TRBJ2-7, with 9 bases fitting TRBD1. The CDR3 runs to 15 residues. Trimming took 1 base from V and 5 from J; bases not matched to a gene: 6. Germline assignment: CDR1 SGHVS and CDR2 FNYEAQ. CDR3 amino acids: CASSLGTGEMDEQYF. The CDR3 bases are TGTGCCAGCAGCTTAGGGACAGGGGAGATGGACGAGCAGTACTTC.

The chain combines TRBV19 with TRBJ1-5; no reliable D call. V gave up 2 bases and J gave up 7 bases, with 15 bases separating them. Germline V gene data show CDR1 as LNHDA and CDR2 as SQIVND (reference sequence). The CDR3 spans 15 residues. This CDR3 reads CASSISETAGQPQHF. The CDR3 DNA sequence: TGTGCCAGTAGTATAAGTGAGACGGCGGGACAGCCCCAGCATTTT.

This clone is a singleton in its sample. The chain employs TRBV9 and TRBJ2-2; 7 nucleotides match TRBD1. CDR1 SGDLS and CDR2 YYNGEE come from the germline V gene. The CDR3 is made up of 14 amino acids. With V trimmed by 3 bases and J by 7 bases, 6 bases remained unmatched. CDR3 nucleotide sequence: TGTGCCAGCAGCGATAAGGGGGCAAACGGGGAGCTGTTTTTT. Translation: CASSDKGANGELFF.

The rearrangement uses TRBV27 and TRBJ1-3; D is ambiguous. This CDR3 has 13 amino acids. The V end was cut by 0 bases, the J end by 4 bases, with 4 bases between. Germline-derived CDR1 and CDR2 are MNHEY and SMNVEV (reference sequence). This CDR3 reads CASSLSRGNTIYF. The CDR3 nucleotides are TGTGCCAGCAGTTTATCGAGGGGAAACACCATATATTTT.

The chain couples TRBV5-5 to TRBJ1-2; weak D call: TRBD1 (5 bases). V was trimmed by 2 bases and J by 1 base, leaving 9 bases between them. Germline-derived CDR1 and CDR2 are SGHKS and YYEKEE (reference sequence). This CDR3 spans 14 amino acids. The CDR3 coding sequence is TGTGCCAGCAGCTTTTCCAGGGATAACTATGGCTACACCTTC. It specifies CASSFSRDNYGYTF.

This clone showed up just once. The rearrangement joins TRBV7-9 to TRBJ2-7; D gene ambiguous. Germline V gene sequence: CDR1 SEHNR, CDR2 FQNEAQ (reference sequence). V was shortened by 1 base and J by 2 bases, with 12 bases between the two germline ends. The length of the CDR3 is 15 residues. This chain's CDR3 is CASSLVGRSPYEQYF. The CDR3, as DNA: TGTGCCAGCAGCTTAGTGGGCAGGTCGCCCTACGAGCAGTACTTC.

CDR3 sequence: CASRSPGQGAKAFF. The CDR3 DNA follows: TGTGCCAGCAGGTCGCCGGGACAGGGGGCGAAAGCTTTCTTT. The chain recombines TRBV27 with TRBJ1-1; 12 bases align to TRBD1. Germline assignment: CDR1 MNHEY and CDR2 SMNVEV (reference sequence). The V and J ends lost 6 bases and 9 bases, in that order; junction bases with no gene match: 8. The CDR3 totals 14 residues.

The chain combines TRBV28 with TRBJ1-4; the D gene is possibly TRBD1 (6 bases). Trimming removed 7 bases from V and 10 bases from J, with 19 bases in between. Germline V gene sequence: CDR1 MDHEN, CDR2 SYDVKM. This CDR3 contains 14 residues. In DNA form, the CDR3 reads TGTGCCAGCACCCACGGGATCAGGGGAAGAAAACTGTTTTTT. Its protein is CASTHGIRGRKLFF.

The V call is TRBV5-1, the J call TRBJ2-6; no clear D. Germline V gene sequence: CDR1 SGHRS, CDR2 YFSETQ. V gave up 2 bases and J gave up 0 bases, with 9 bases separating them. The CDR3 is 16 amino acids. CDR3 DNA: TGCGCCAGCAGCTTAGTTCAGAACTCTGGGGCCAACGTCCTGACTTTC. This encodes CASSLVQNSGANVLTF.

This chain joins TRBV19 and TRBJ1-2, with TRBD1 as a possible D gene (5 bases). This CDR3 spans 15 amino acids. Per the germline V gene, CDR1 is LNHDA and CDR2 is SQIVND (reference sequence). V lost 8 bases to trimming and J lost 0 bases, with 16 bases between them. CDR3 protein: CASGAAGSANYGYTF. Written as DNA, the CDR3 is TGTGCCAGTGGGGCGGCCGGCAGTGCTAACTATGGCTACACCTTC.

This chain links TRBV5-3 with TRBJ2-7; 8 bases agree with TRBD1. TRBV5-3 is noted as an ORF with a role that remains uncertain. The CDR3 is 12 residues long. The V and J ends lost 5 bases and 7 bases, in that order; junction bases with no gene match: 5. CDR3 loop: CARRGRGREQYF. The CDR3 nucleotides are TGTGCCAGAAGGGGCAGGGGGCGGGAGCAGTACTTC.

The chain joins TRBV7-9 to TRBJ1-2, with a possible D match to TRBD1 (5 bases). Germline-derived CDR1 and CDR2 are SEHNR and FQNEAQ (reference sequence). V was cut by 2 bases and J by 4 bases, with 17 bases left in between. This CDR3 comprises 16 residues. This CDR3 is CASSLTPLDTSYGYTF. In DNA form, the CDR3 reads TGTGCCAGCAGCTTAACCCCACTGGACACGAGCTATGGCTACACCTTC. The whole variable domain, remainder taken from reference TRBV7-9 and TRBJ1-2, is DTGVSQNPRHKITKRGQNVTFRCDPISEHNRLYWYRQTLGQGPEFLTYFQNEAQLEKSRLLSDRFSAERPKGSFSTLEIQRTEQGDSAMYLCASSLTPLDTSYGYTFGSGTRLTVV.

The chain is built from TRBV7-9 and TRBJ2-3, with 7 bases matching TRBD2. Germline CDR1 reads SEHNR; CDR2 reads FQNEAQ (reference sequence). This CDR3 region has 17 residues. V dropped 5 bases and J dropped 4; count of bases not matched to a gene: 15. In nucleotides, the CDR3 is TGTGCCAGCAGCGCCGATGTCGTGGCGGGAGAGCCAGATACGCAGTATTTT. Its translation is CASSADVVAGEPDTQYF.

This sequence joins TRBV6-5 and TRBJ1-4; weak D call: TRBD1 (5 bases). Deletions cut 5 bases from V and 7 bases from J, with 17 bases between. The CDR3 contains 15 residues. From germline, CDR1 is MNHEY and CDR2 SVGAGI. The CDR3 reads CASSTASGRGEKLFF. The CDR3 nucleotides are TGTGCCAGCAGTACGGCCTCGGGGCGGGGTGAAAAACTGTTTTTT.